This TCR beta chain was identified during a study of beta chain features in type 1 diabetes (dated by TCRdb to the late 2010s). For context, the study as a whole: Mean age, gender distribution, total cell number and subset yield were not different between patients and healthy donors. A total of some 100,000,000 sorted cells were examined across all samples, and the number of cells per subset was strongly correlated with RNA yield. In the study, TCRB repertoires of sorted circulating CD4+ T cell subsets from recently diagnosed type 1 diabetes patients were compared with those of matched healthy donors. Regulatory and stem cell-like memory subsets were obtained from only 8 patients and roughly eight healthy donors, while naive and central memory subsets were obtained from all 28 donors. Paper-wide results and their limitations: Patients with type 1 diabetes made fewer insertions and deleted more nucleotides at VDJ recombination sites, implying thymic rearrangement abnormalities. The naive, central memory and regulatory TCRB repertoires appeared to resemble one another more closely among patients than among healthy donors. Shorter templates might be favored by PCR, yet because patient and control samples were amplified and corrected together, any such skew would affect both groups equally. Because cDNA was sequenced instead of genomic DNA, activated cells with high expression could be over-represented, although the groups did not differ in activation or CD3 levels. Because the HLA sub-analyses included only small numbers of individuals, any influence of HLA type on TCRB rearrangement was left unresolved. A moderate but significant shortening of TCRB CDR3 length was observed in type 1 diabetes patients in all four CD4+ subsets.

On this clone itself: Its antigen is currently not known. No much larger clone exists at a distance of one base, and base qualities are not known.

The CDR1 and CDR2 encoded by the germline V gene are SGHTA and FQGNSA. V loses 5 bases of germline sequence and J loses 6 bases, and the interval between the two ends is 12 bases. The CDR3 runs 13 residues from the cysteine to the phenylalanine. Only the CDR3 DNA stays, 39 bases, in frame from base 1. Each donor gave one peripheral blood draw, about 110 mL on average, collected into heparinised tubes. Naive, central memory, regulatory and stem cell-like memory CD4+ T cells were sorted on a BD FACSAria II using a panel including CD45RO, CCR7, CD25, CD127, CD95 and CD27. Purity was above 95% for every sorted population. Right away, PBMCs were isolated by Lymphoprep density gradient centrifugation and were stained directly, with no culture step. Samples were stained and sorted in pairs, with one healthy donor and one patient per experiment, so that batch effects were minimized. All of the isolated RNA was reverse transcribed with the High Capacity cDNA Reverse Transcription Kit, so expressed TCRB transcripts were sequenced. Deep immunoSEQ sequencing was applied to naive, central memory and regulatory T cell samples, giving an average of about 3.57 million total reads per sample. Sorted cells were lysed in RLT buffer and RNA was extracted with DNase-treated RNeasy Micro or Mini kits, depending on cell number. To prevent cross-contamination, each cell subset was processed individually, whereas patient and healthy donor samples were processed jointly. TCRB sequences were amplified from cDNA with the immunoSEQ multiplex PCR, producing 87-bp fragments spanning the CDR3 region. Amplicons were sequenced on the Illumina HiSeq platform. For the original study's pipeline: Synthetic template baselines were used to correct PCR bias computationally, reads within Hamming distance 2 were collapsed, and singletons that could not be merged were discarded. Reads were aligned against IMGT to assign V, D and J genes, CDR3 length and insertions or deletions at six rearrangement sites. Clonotype counts were normalized to sorted cell number within each subset before computing true diversity and Gini coefficients with the tcR R package. The overlap coefficient, calculated on TCRB nucleotide sequences, was used to quantify repertoire sharing. Out-of-frame TCRB sequences from naive cells were analyzed as a proxy for the pre-selection repertoire. TCRdb took this table from immuneACCESS and kept in-frame rearrangements with V and J called. Such tables lack part of the clones; where checked against another copy, unresolved V genes explain under half of the gap, and the rest is unexplained. Clone size and the V and J calls come from that table; the DNA yielded D and trimming. Within this sample are around 160,000 clones, with over 55% of them counted one time only. About 0.081% of the sample is taken by the ten largest.

This clonotype was sampled from a man younger than 40 with type 1 diabetes. Sequenced: naive CD4+ T cells from blood. What this sample's cell subset or site label stands for: true naive CD4+ T cells. The sequence joins TRBV7-2 to TRBJ2-3; TRBD2 could be the D gene, as 6 bases match. CDR3 loop: CASSGTRLDTQYF. The base sequence is TGTGCCAGCAGCGGGACTCGTTTGGATACGCAGTATTTT.